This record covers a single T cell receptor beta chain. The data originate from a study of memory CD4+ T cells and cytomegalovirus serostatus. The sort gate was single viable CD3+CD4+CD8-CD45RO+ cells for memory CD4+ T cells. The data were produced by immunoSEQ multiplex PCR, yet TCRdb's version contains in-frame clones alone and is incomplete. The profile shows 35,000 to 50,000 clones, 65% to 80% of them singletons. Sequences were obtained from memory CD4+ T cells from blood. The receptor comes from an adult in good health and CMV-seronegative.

CDR3 nucleotide sequence: TGTGCCAGCAGCGCGGGGACAGGGGATAATTCACCCCTCCACTTT. It is translated as CASSAGTGDNSPLHF. This rearrangement joins TRBV9 to TRBJ1-6, with 10 bases matching TRBD1. CDR3 length: 15 residues. Germline trimming cut 3 bases from V and 5 bases from J; bases unmatched to any gene: 2. Germline CDR1 reads SGDLS; CDR2 reads YYNGEE.